The 5 T cell receptor beta chains below were found in one sample sequenced in a study of CD4 T cells in relation to SARS-CoV-2 and coronaviruses. Sequencing was performed with immunoSEQ multiplex PCR; in TCRdb, only in-frame clones are kept and a portion is missing. The sample carries 15,000 to 20,000 clones, about four fifths recorded once. The unexposed donors gave CD4+ T cells in about 2011-2018, prior to COVID-19. Isolation of CD4+ T cells took place after roughly nine days in culture. These TCRs are of unknown antigen specificity. The sample taken for sequencing was CD4+ T cells from PBMCs, cultured in vitro. The receptors were sampled from a human donor in good health.

This clone was recorded a few times. The gene calls are TRBV19 and TRBJ1-3, with 9 bases aligning to TRBD1. CDR1 and CDR2 from the germline V gene are LNHDA and SQIVND (reference sequence). The CDR3 has 17 amino acids. V lost 7 bases to trimming and J lost 0 bases; unmatched junction nucleotides: 10. The CDR3 region is CASTKSRGQGSGNTIYF. In nucleotides, the CDR3 is TGTGCCAGTACCAAATCCCGGGGACAGGGCTCTGGAAACACCATATATTTT.

The genes are TRBV11-2 and TRBJ1-1, with D unclear. Germline-derived CDR1 and CDR2 are SGHAT and FQNNGV. This CDR3 comprises 14 residues. Trimming shortened V by 0 bases and J by 5 bases, and 10 bases separated the two germline ends. This CDR3 reads CASSLDYRETEAFF. CDR3 DNA: TGTGCCAGCAGCTTAGATTATAGGGAAACTGAAGCTTTCTTT.

This chain links TRBV6-1 with TRBJ2-6, with TRBD1 identical over 9 bases. There are 19 residues in the CDR3. V shed 0 bases and J 1 base; nucleotides not matched to a gene: 7. Germline CDR1 and CDR2: MNHNS and SASEGT. CDR3 residues: CASSEAGQGRPSGANVLTF. As DNA, the CDR3 is TGTGCCAGCAGTGAAGCGGGACAGGGAAGACCTTCTGGGGCCAACGTCCTGACTTTC.

This clone was found a few times. The chain carries TRBV6-5 and TRBJ1-6; D is possibly TRBD1 (5 bases). From germline, CDR1 is MNHEY and CDR2 SVGAGI. The V gene lost 6 bases and the J gene lost 8 bases, with 14 bases spanning the gap. The CDR3 extends over 14 amino acids. CDR3 loop: CASRRQLGDSPLHF. The CDR3, as DNA: TGTGCCAGCAGGAGACAGTTAGGGGATTCACCCCTCCACTTT.

The V and J genes are TRBV30 and TRBJ1-6; no firm D call. The V end was cut by 2 bases, the J end by 7 bases, with 15 bases between. Germline V CDR1 and CDR2: GTSNPN, SVGIG (reference sequence). The CDR3 loop spans 15 amino acids. CDR3 in amino acids: CAWSLVGRENSPLHF. CDR3 coding DNA: TGTGCCTGGAGTTTAGTCGGACGGGAAAATTCACCCCTCCACTTT.